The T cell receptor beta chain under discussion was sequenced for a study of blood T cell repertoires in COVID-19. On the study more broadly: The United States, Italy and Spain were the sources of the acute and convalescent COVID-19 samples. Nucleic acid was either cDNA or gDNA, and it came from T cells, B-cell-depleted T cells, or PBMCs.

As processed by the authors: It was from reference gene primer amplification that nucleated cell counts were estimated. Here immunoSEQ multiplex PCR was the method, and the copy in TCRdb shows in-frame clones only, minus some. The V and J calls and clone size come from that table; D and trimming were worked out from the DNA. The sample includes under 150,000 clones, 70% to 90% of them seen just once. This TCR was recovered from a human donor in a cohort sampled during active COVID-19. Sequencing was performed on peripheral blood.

CDR3 amino acids: CASSPGRAGLFF. CDR3 bases: TGTGCCAGCAGCCCAGGGCGCGCAGGGCTGTTCTTC. The chain has TRBV3-1 (or the pseudogene TRBV3-2) and TRBJ2-1; a weak D match, TRBD1 (5 bases). The V gene's germline CDR1 is LGHDT and CDR2 YNNKEL (reference sequence). CDR3 length equals 12 residues. Deletions cut 4 bases from V and 15 bases from J, with 16 bases between.